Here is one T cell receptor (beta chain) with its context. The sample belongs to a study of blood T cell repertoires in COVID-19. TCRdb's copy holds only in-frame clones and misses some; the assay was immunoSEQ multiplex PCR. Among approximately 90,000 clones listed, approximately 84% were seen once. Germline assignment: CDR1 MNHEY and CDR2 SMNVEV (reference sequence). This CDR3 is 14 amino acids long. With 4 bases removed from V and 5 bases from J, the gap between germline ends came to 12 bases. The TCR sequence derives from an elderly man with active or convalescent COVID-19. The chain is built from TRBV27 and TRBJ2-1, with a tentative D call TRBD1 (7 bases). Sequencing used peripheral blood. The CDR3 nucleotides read TGTGCCAGCAGTTCGGGCAGGGGGGACAATGAGCAGTTCTTC. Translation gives CASSSGRGDNEQFF.